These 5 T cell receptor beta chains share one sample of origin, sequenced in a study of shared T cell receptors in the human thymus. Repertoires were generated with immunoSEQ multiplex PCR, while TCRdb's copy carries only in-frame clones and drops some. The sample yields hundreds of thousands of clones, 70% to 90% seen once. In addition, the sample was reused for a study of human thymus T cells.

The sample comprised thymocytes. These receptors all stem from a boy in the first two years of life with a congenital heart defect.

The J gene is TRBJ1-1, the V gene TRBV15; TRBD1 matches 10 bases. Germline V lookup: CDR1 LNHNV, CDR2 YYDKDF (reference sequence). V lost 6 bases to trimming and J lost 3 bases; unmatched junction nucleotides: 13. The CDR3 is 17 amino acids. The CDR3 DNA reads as TGTGCCACCAGTAGACAGGGGGCGTTAGGTTTGGACACTGAAGCTTTCTTT. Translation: CATSRQGALGLDTEAFF.

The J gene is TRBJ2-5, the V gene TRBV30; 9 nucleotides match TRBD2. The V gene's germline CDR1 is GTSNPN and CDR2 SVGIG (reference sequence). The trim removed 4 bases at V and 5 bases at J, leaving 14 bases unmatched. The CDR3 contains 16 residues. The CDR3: CAWTGLALDKGETQYF. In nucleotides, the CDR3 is TGTGCCTGGACAGGACTAGCGCTTGACAAAGGGGAGACCCAGTACTTC. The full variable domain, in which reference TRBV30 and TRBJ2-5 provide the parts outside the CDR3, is SQTIHQWPATLVQPVGSPLSLECTVEGTSNPNLYWYRQAAGRGLQLLFYSVGIGQISSEVPQNLSASRPQDRQFILSSKKLLLSDSGFYLCAWTGLALDKGETQYFGPGTRLLVL.

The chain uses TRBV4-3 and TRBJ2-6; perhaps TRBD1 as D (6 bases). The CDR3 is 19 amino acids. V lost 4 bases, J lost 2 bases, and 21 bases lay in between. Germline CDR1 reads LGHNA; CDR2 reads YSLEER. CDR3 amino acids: CASSPIPPRGSPGANVLTF. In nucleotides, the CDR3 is TGCGCCAGCAGCCCCATCCCCCCCAGGGGCAGCCCTGGGGCCAACGTCCTGACTTTC.

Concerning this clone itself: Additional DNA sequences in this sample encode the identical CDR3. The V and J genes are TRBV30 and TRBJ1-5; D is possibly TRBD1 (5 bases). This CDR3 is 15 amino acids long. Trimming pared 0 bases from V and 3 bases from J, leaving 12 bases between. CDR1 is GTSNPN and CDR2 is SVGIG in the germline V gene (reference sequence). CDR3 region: CAWSVGWGLNQPQHF. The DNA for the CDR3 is TGTGCCTGGAGTGTAGGTTGGGGACTCAATCAGCCCCAGCATTTT. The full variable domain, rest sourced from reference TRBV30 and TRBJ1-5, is SQTIHQWPATLVQPVGSPLSLECTVEGTSNPNLYWYRQAAGRGLQLLFYSVGIGQISSEVPQNLSASRPQDRQFILSSKKLLLSDSGFYLCAWSVGWGLNQPQHFGDGTRLSIL.

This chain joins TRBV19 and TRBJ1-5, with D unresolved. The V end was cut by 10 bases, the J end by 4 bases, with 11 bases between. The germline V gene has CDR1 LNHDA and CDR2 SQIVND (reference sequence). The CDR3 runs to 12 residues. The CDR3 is CATRHENQPQHF. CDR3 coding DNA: TGTGCCACCAGACATGAGAATCAGCCCCAGCATTTT.